This is a list of T cell receptor beta chains from one sample in a study of shared clonotypes between healthy human individuals. Clones were sequenced by immunoSEQ multiplex PCR, and TCRdb holds only the in-frame ones, with some missing. The sample yields 2,500,000 or so clones, approximately 94% seen once. The specimen was naive CD4+ T cells from PBMCs. These receptors originate from a man younger than 35 in good health. Some clones in this sample may be carry-over from other donors' samples. Each CDR3 is given with its conserved first and last residue. D genes are given only for firm matches. Size tells how often a clone was seen (once, few, many) or the class of an expanded clone, and some rows leave it out.

>-|TRBJ1-5|-|TRBV2
CASSALSSNQPQHF
TGTGCCAGCAGTGCGCTCAGTAGCAATCAGCCCCAGCATTTT
>-|TRBJ2-5|-|TRBV5-6
CASSPPGLPVVTQYF
TGTGCCAGCAGCCCTCCGGGACTGCCGGTCGTAACCCAGTACTTC
>-|TRBJ2-7|-|TRBV5-1
CASSLNVRDREQYF
TGCGCCAGCAGCTTGAATGTTAGGGATCGCGAGCAGTACTTC
>-|TRBJ2-2|-|TRBV27
CASSLDSWGNTGELFF
TGTGCCAGCAGTTTAGATAGTTGGGGAAACACCGGGGAGCTGTTTTTT
>TRBD1|TRBJ2-7|once|TRBV6-5
CASSWDRDRNYEQYF
TGTGCCAGCAGTTGGGACCGGGACAGGAACTACGAGCAGTACTTC
>TRBD2|TRBJ2-1|-|TRBV5-1
CASSPTTSGNEQFF
TGCGCCAGCAGCCCCACGACTAGCGGAAATGAGCAGTTCTTC
>-|TRBJ2-1|once|TRBV29-1
CSVLAPGNEQFF
TGCAGCGTTCTAGCTCCGGGGAATGAGCAGTTCTTC
>-|TRBJ2-7|-|TRBV11-2
CASSPQGYEQYF
TGTGCCAGCAGCCCACAGGGCTACGAGCAGTACTTC
>-|TRBJ2-3|-|TRBV10-1
CASRDDSYTDTQYF
TGCGCCAGCAGGGACGACAGTTACACAGATACGCAGTATTTT
>TRBD1|TRBJ1-5|once|TRBV19
CASSIHRGRSRNQPQHF
TGTGCCAGTAGTATCCACAGGGGGCGAAGTAGAAATCAGCCCCAGCATTTT
>TRBD2|TRBJ2-2|-|TRBV28
CASTTAGAGTGELFF
TGTGCCAGCACCACAGCGGGAGCGGGCACCGGGGAGCTGTTTTTT
>-|TRBJ1-1|-|TRBV25-1
CASSATAGNTEAFF
TGTGCCAGCAGTGCAACAGCAGGGAACACTGAAGCTTTCTTT
>TRBD1|TRBJ2-4|-|TRBV5-6
CASSLGLGQGAGNIQYF
TGTGCCAGCAGCTTGGGACTCGGACAGGGGGCAGGTAACATTCAGTACTTC
>TRBD1|TRBJ1-2|-|TRBV30
CAGGQGAWNGYTF
TGTGCCGGGGGACAGGGGGCATGGAATGGCTACACCTTC
>TRBD2|TRBJ2-2|once|TRBV11-2
CASSSGLAGYTGELFF
TGTGCCAGCAGCTCGGGACTAGCGGGATACACCGGGGAGCTGTTTTTT
>-|TRBJ1-3|-|TRBV30
CAWGAQSSGNTIYF
TGTGCCTGGGGGGCTCAAAGCTCTGGAAACACCATATATTTT
>-|TRBJ1-1|-|TRBV2
CASSGGVNTEAFF
TGTGCCAGCTCGGGGGGGGTTAACACTGAAGCTTTCTTT
>-|TRBJ1-4|-|TRBV19
CASSIQGMGEKLFF
TGTGCCAGTAGTATACAGGGAATGGGTGAAAAACTGTTTTTT
>-|TRBJ2-5|-|TRBV7-8
CASSLALRVRETQYF
TGTGCCAGCAGCTTAGCGCTCAGGGTTCGAGAGACCCAGTACTTC
>-|TRBJ1-2|-|TRBV28
CASSPRTGGYTF
TGTGCCAGCAGTCCAAGGACCGGTGGCTACACCTTC
>TRBD1|TRBJ1-1|once|TRBV19
CASSLGRGPGEAFF
TGTGCCAGTAGTCTCGGCAGGGGGCCGGGTGAAGCTTTCTTT
>-|TRBJ1-1|-|TRBV29-1
CSVESREGTEAFF
TGCAGCGTTGAGTCCAGGGAAGGGACTGAAGCTTTCTTT
>TRBD1|TRBJ1-6|-|TRBV2
CASRRTGTGNSPLHF
TGTGCCAGCAGACGCACCGGGACAGGAAATTCACCCCTCCACTTT
>-|TRBJ1-1|-|TRBV6-5
CATITSRAANTEAFF
TGTGCCACCATTACATCGCGGGCGGCGAACACTGAAGCTTTCTTT
>TRBD1|TRBJ2-3|-|TRBV4-2
CASSQPTGTGRRDTQYF
TGTGCCAGCAGTCAACCAACCGGGACAGGGAGAAGAGATACGCAGTATTTT
>-|TRBJ1-2|-|TRBV20-1
CSARGGYTF
TGCAGTGCCCGGGGAGGCTACACCTTC
>TRBD2|TRBJ2-1|-|TRBV6-5
CASRPGTSGTNEQFF
TGTGCCAGCAGGCCCGGGACTAGCGGTACCAATGAGCAGTTCTTC
>-|TRBJ2-1|-|TRBV5-4
CASSLGQGIYNEQFF
TGTGCCAGCAGCTTGGGTCAGGGAATTTACAATGAGCAGTTCTTC
>-|TRBJ1-1|-|TRBV29-1
CSVSGTKGFGKAFF
TGCAGCGTTTCAGGGACAAAAGGTTTTGGAAAAGCTTTCTTT
>-|TRBJ2-3|-|TRBV28
CASSPLGVTGPTQYF
TGTGCCAGCAGTCCCCTCGGTGTTACGGGGCCTACGCAGTATTTT
>-|TRBJ1-2|-|TRBV28
CASSLRPGGYGYTF
TGTGCCAGCAGTTTAAGACCTGGCGGCTATGGCTACACCTTC
>-|TRBJ2-3|-|TRBV2
CASKGASGDTQYF
TGTGCCAGCAAGGGGGCTAGCGGGGATACGCAGTATTTT
>-|TRBJ2-2|-|TRBV27
CASSYGDTNTGELFF
TGTGCCAGCAGTTACGGGGATACGAACACCGGGGAGCTGTTTTTT
>TRBD1|TRBJ1-5|-|TRBV27
CASSRGQGSSNQPQHF
TGTGCCAGCAGCCGGGGACAGGGGAGTAGCAATCAGCCCCAGCATTTT
>TRBD1|TRBJ2-7|-|TRBV7-2
CASSFGQGILEQYF
TGTGCCAGCAGCTTCGGACAGGGTATTCTCGAGCAGTACTTC
>-|TRBJ1-2|-|TRBV28
CASNALQTGNYGYTF
TGTGCCAGCAACGCCCTTCAGACTGGAAACTATGGCTACACCTTC
>TRBD1|TRBJ1-1|-|TRBV6-1
CASSTRTGGNTEAFF
TGTGCCAGCAGTACGCGGACAGGGGGGAACACTGAAGCTTTCTTT
>TRBD1|TRBJ2-4|-|TRBV7-2
CASSPWGQGLNIQYF
TGTGCCAGCAGCCCCTGGGGACAGGGTTTGAACATTCAGTACTTC
>-|TRBJ2-3|-|TRBV5-1
CASSLGLSRVADTQYF
TGCGCCAGCAGCTTGGGCCTATCGCGAGTCGCAGATACGCAGTATTTT
>-|TRBJ2-1|-|TRBV27
CASSPPPGTLSYNEQFF
TGTGCCAGCAGCCCTCCCCCCGGGACTCTTTCCTACAATGAGCAGTTCTTC
>TRBD2|TRBJ2-3|-|TRBV29-1
CSAPGTSGSPVSTDTQYF
TGCAGCGCCCCCGGGACTAGCGGGAGCCCCGTTAGCACAGATACGCAGTATTTT
>TRBD2|TRBJ2-7|-|TRBV28
CASSSSGRANEQYF
TGTGCCAGCAGCTCTAGCGGGAGGGCCAACGAGCAGTACTTC
>-|TRBJ2-1|-|TRBV30
CAWSVQGRGEQFF
TGTGCCTGGAGTGTTCAGGGTCGGGGTGAGCAGTTCTTC
>-|TRBJ2-2|-|TRBV5-1
CASSSREFNTGELFF
TGCGCCAGCAGCTCCCGGGAGTTCAACACCGGGGAGCTGTTTTTT
>-|TRBJ1-5|-|TRBV15
CATSRDLPQPQHF
TGTGCCACCAGCAGAGATCTCCCCCAGCCCCAGCATTTT
>-|TRBJ1-3|-|TRBV23-1
CASSQSLSGSSGNTIYF
TGCGCCAGCAGTCAATCGTTGTCGGGCAGCTCTGGAAACACCATATATTTT
>-|TRBJ2-1|-|TRBV27
CASRGPRGERAFF
TGTGCCAGCAGGGGCCCTAGGGGAGAACGGGCGTTCTTC
>-|TRBJ2-7|-|TRBV12-2
CASRFERGSRLHEQYF
TGTGCAAGTCGCTTTGAGAGGGGGAGTCGTCTTCACGAGCAGTACTTC
>TRBD2|TRBJ2-7|-|TRBV15
CATSREGTRGEQYF
TGTGCCACCAGCAGAGAAGGGACTAGAGGCGAGCAGTACTTC
>TRBD1|TRBJ2-1|-|TRBV5-1
CASSLGLTGAGGEQFF
TGCGCCAGCAGCTTGGGGCTGACAGGGGCCGGGGGTGAGCAGTTCTTC
>-|TRBJ1-2|-|TRBV5-1
CASGENYGYTF
TGCGCCAGCGGGGAGAACTATGGCTACACCTTC
>-|TRBJ2-7|-|TRBV9
CASSLQQGPAYEQYF
TGTGCCAGCAGCCTCCAACAGGGCCCAGCCTACGAGCAGTACTTC
>-|TRBJ2-1|-|TRBV4-3
CASSQVSRARNEQFF
TGCGCCAGCAGCCAAGTTTCCCGAGCGCGCAATGAGCAGTTCTTC
>-|TRBJ2-7|once|TRBV19
CASSLRLRRSSYEQYF
TGTGCCAGTAGTCTCCGCCTTAGACGGAGCTCCTACGAGCAGTACTTC
>TRBD1|TRBJ1-5|-|TRBV25-1
CASRGQGHQPQHF
TGTGCCAGCAGAGGACAGGGGCATCAGCCCCAGCATTTT
>-|TRBJ2-5|-|TRBV7-2
CASSFGTETQYF
TGTGCCAGCAGCTTCGGGACGGAGACCCAGTACTTC
>-|TRBJ2-7|-|TRBV6-5
CASRYRDEQYF
TGTGCCAGCAGGTACAGGGACGAGCAGTACTTC